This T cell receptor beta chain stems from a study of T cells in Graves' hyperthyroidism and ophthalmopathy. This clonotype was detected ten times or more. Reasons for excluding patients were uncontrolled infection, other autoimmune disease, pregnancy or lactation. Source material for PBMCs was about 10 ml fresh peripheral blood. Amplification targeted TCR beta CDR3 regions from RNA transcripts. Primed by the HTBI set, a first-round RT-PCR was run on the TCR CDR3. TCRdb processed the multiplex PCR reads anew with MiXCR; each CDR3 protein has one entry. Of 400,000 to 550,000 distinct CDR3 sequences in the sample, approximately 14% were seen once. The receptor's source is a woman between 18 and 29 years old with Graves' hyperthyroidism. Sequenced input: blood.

In nucleotides, the CDR3 is TGTGCCACCAGTGCCAGGGGGCAGGAGACCCAGTACTTC. Amino acid sequence: CATSARGQETQYF. The gene calls are TRBV24-1 and TRBJ2-5; TRBD1 aligns across 8 bases. With V trimmed by 5 bases and J by 5 bases, 3 bases remained unmatched. Germline assignment: CDR1 KGHDR and CDR2 SFDVKD. CDR3 size: 13 residues.